The rows below give T cell receptor beta chains drawn from one sample of a study of T cell changes during pregnancy in multiple sclerosis. Assay used: immunoSEQ multiplex PCR; TCRdb lists only in-frame clones, some missing. The sample includes more than 55,000 clones, approximately 89% of them seen just once. The sequenced sample was peripheral blood, obtained in the second trimester of pregnancy. Every receptor here comes from a female donor with multiple sclerosis, enrolled in a pregnancy study. The CDR3 runs from the conserved cysteine through the conserved F or W. The D gene is left open where the match is weak. The listing skips clone size in some rows; elsewhere it reads once, few, many or a size class.

v_gene: TRBV5-1; d_gene: TRBD1; abundance: -; j_gene: TRBJ1-4; CDR3nt: TGCGCCAGCAGCTTGCAGGGACAGGGGCCTCGGGGTGAAAAACTGTTTTTT; CDR3aa: CASSLQGQGPRGEKLFF
v_gene: TRBV5-4; d_gene: -; abundance: -; j_gene: TRBJ1-3; CDR3nt: TGTGCCAGCAGCCATTTTACAGGGAGAGGAAACACCATATATTTT; CDR3aa: CASSHFTGRGNTIYF
v_gene: TRBV7-9; d_gene: -; abundance: few; j_gene: TRBJ2-7; CDR3nt: TGTGCCAGCAGCCTCACGGGGGTGGGCTACGAGCAGTACTTC; CDR3aa: CASSLTGVGYEQYF
v_gene: TRBV7-9; d_gene: -; abundance: -; j_gene: TRBJ1-4; CDR3nt: TGTGCCAGCAGCTTAGGGACAGCTTATAATGAAAAACTGTTTTTT; CDR3aa: CASSLGTAYNEKLFF
v_gene: TRBV4-2; d_gene: TRBD2; abundance: -; j_gene: TRBJ2-1; CDR3nt: TGTGCCAGCAGCCCCCACGGGGGGGAAGGCTACAATGAGCAGTTCTTC; CDR3aa: CASSPHGGEGYNEQFF
v_gene: TRBV9; d_gene: TRBD2; abundance: -; j_gene: TRBJ2-2; CDR3nt: TGTGCCAGCAGCGGGGCTAGCGGTCCGCGGGACACCGGGGAGCTGTTTTTT; CDR3aa: CASSGASGPRDTGELFF
v_gene: TRBV27; d_gene: -; abundance: -; j_gene: TRBJ2-7; CDR3nt: TGTGCCAGCAGTTTATCTTTTTTGGGAGCCTACGAGCAGTACTTC; CDR3aa: CASSLSFLGAYEQYF
v_gene: TRBV4-3; d_gene: TRBD2; abundance: once; j_gene: TRBJ2-5; CDR3nt: TGCGCCAGCAGCCAAGATTTGGCGACTAGCGGGGGGAACCAAGAGACCCAGTACTTC; CDR3aa: CASSQDLATSGGNQETQYF
v_gene: TRBV4-3; d_gene: TRBD2; abundance: -; j_gene: TRBJ2-5; CDR3nt: TGCGCCAGCAGCCAAGGGAGCGGGGCACAAGAGACCCAGTACTTC; CDR3aa: CASSQGSGAQETQYF
v_gene: TRBV2; d_gene: -; abundance: -; j_gene: TRBJ2-2; CDR3nt: TGTGCCATCTCCCGCCAGGGCAGGGCAACCGGGGAGCTGTTTTTT; CDR3aa: CAISRQGRATGELFF
v_gene: TRBV4-2; d_gene: -; abundance: -; j_gene: TRBJ1-1; CDR3nt: TGTGCCAGCAGCCAAGATGAGGGAACAATTGAGGCTTTCTTT; CDR3aa: CASSQDEGTIEAFF
v_gene: TRBV4-1; d_gene: TRBD2; abundance: once; j_gene: TRBJ2-1; CDR3nt: TGCGCCAGCAGCCAAGAGGGGTCGGGACTAGCGGGAAACAATGAGCAGTTCTTC; CDR3aa: CASSQEGSGLAGNNEQFF
v_gene: TRBV19; d_gene: TRBD1; abundance: -; j_gene: TRBJ2-2; CDR3nt: TGTGCCAGTAGGAATCTTGACAGGGTGGCGAACACCGGGGAGCTGTTTTTT; CDR3aa: CASRNLDRVANTGELFF
v_gene: TRBV7-3; d_gene: TRBD1; abundance: -; j_gene: TRBJ2-2; CDR3nt: TGTGCCAGCAGCTTGGGGGGACAGGGGAACACCGGGGAGCTGTTTTTT; CDR3aa: CASSLGGQGNTGELFF
v_gene: TRBV10-1; d_gene: TRBD1; abundance: -; j_gene: TRBJ1-4; CDR3nt: TGCGCCAGCAGTGTTGCCAGGGGGGAAAAACTGTTTTTT; CDR3aa: CASSVARGEKLFF
v_gene: TRBV27; d_gene: -; abundance: few; j_gene: TRBJ1-1; CDR3nt: TGTGCCAGCAGTTTATCGGTACAGAACACTGAAGCTTTCTTT; CDR3aa: CASSLSVQNTEAFF
v_gene: TRBV11-2; d_gene: TRBD1; abundance: -; j_gene: TRBJ1-2; CDR3nt: TGTGCCAGCAGCTTAGCGGACAGGGGTAGAGGCTACACCTTC; CDR3aa: CASSLADRGRGYTF
v_gene: TRBV2; d_gene: -; abundance: -; j_gene: TRBJ2-3; CDR3nt: TGTGCCAGCAGTATCTCGGGAGTCGGCACAGATACGCAGTATTTT; CDR3aa: CASSISGVGTDTQYF
v_gene: TRBV11-2; d_gene: -; abundance: -; j_gene: TRBJ1-1; CDR3nt: TGTGCCAGCAGCTCACATATATCCTCTGAAGCTTTCTTT; CDR3aa: CASSSHISSEAFF
v_gene: TRBV6-5; d_gene: -; abundance: -; j_gene: TRBJ2-3; CDR3nt: TGTGCCAGCAGTTACGAGTCTAGAACAGATACGCAGTATTTT; CDR3aa: CASSYESRTDTQYF
v_gene: TRBV6-1; d_gene: TRBD2; abundance: -; j_gene: TRBJ2-3; CDR3nt: TGTGCCAGCAGCCTACTAGCGGGGGGCACAGATACGCAGTATTTT; CDR3aa: CASSLLAGGTDTQYF
v_gene: TRBV4-3; d_gene: TRBD1; abundance: -; j_gene: TRBJ2-3; CDR3nt: TGCGCCAGCAGCCCTAGGGACAGAACGGGCACAGATACGCAGTATTTT; CDR3aa: CASSPRDRTGTDTQYF
v_gene: TRBV11-2; d_gene: TRBD1; abundance: -; j_gene: TRBJ2-1; CDR3nt: TGTGCCAGCAGCCCCATAAGGGGGCGCGATAATGAGCAGTTCTTC; CDR3aa: CASSPIRGRDNEQFF
v_gene: TRBV19; d_gene: -; abundance: -; j_gene: TRBJ2-7; CDR3nt: TGTGCCAGTAGTCGGTCCTCTCCCTACGAGCAGTACTTC; CDR3aa: CASSRSSPYEQYF
v_gene: TRBV7-2; d_gene: TRBD2; abundance: -; j_gene: TRBJ2-7; CDR3nt: TGTGCCAGCAGCCCTAGGCAGGGACTAACCACCTACGAGCAGTACTTC; CDR3aa: CASSPRQGLTTYEQYF
v_gene: TRBV19; d_gene: TRBD2; abundance: -; j_gene: TRBJ2-1; CDR3nt: TGTGCCAGTAGTCGACTAGCGGAATCCCAGGGCAATGAGCAGTTCTTC; CDR3aa: CASSRLAESQGNEQFF
v_gene: TRBV11-2; d_gene: -; abundance: once; j_gene: TRBJ1-2; CDR3nt: TGTGCCAGCAGCTTAGGGACAAACTATGGCTACACCTTC; CDR3aa: CASSLGTNYGYTF
v_gene: TRBV27; d_gene: TRBD1; abundance: -; j_gene: TRBJ1-2; CDR3nt: TGTGCCAGCAGCAGACAGGGGGCCGAGATTTATGGCTACACCTTC; CDR3aa: CASSRQGAEIYGYTF